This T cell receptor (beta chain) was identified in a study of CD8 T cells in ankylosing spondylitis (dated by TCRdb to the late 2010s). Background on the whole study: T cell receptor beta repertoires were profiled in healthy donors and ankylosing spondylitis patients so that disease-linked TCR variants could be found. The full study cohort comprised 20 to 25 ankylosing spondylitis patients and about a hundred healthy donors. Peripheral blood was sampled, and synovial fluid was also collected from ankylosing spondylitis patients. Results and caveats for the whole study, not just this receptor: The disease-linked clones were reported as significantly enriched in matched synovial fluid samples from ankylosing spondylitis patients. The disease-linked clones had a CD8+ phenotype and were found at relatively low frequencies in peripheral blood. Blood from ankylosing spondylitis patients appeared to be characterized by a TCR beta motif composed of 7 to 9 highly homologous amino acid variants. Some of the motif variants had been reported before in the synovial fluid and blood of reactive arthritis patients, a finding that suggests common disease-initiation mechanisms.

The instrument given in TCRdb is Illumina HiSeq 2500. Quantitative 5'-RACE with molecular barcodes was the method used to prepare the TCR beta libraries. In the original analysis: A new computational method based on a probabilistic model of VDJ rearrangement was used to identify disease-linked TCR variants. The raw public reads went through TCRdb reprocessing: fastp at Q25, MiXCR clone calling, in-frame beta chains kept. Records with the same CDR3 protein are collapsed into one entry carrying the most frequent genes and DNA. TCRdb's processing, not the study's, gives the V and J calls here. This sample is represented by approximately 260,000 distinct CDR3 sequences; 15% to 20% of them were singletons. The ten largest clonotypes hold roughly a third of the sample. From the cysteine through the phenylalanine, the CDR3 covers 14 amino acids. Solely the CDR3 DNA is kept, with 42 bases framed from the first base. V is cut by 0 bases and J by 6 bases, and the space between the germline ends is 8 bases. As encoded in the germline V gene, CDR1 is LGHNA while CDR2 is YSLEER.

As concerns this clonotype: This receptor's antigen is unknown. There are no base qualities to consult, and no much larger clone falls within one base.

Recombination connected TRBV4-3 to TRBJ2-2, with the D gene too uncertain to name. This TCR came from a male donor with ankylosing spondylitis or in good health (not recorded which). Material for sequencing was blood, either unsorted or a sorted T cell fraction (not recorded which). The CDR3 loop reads CASSQEWVAGELFF. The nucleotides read TGCGCCAGCAGCCAAGAGTGGGTGGCCGGGGAGCTGTTTTTT.